The T cell receptor beta chain under discussion was sequenced for a study of blood T cell repertoires in COVID-19. Study details: Acute-phase and convalescent COVID-19 samples originated in the United States, Italy and Spain. The cDNA or gDNA used as material had been derived from T cells, B-cell-depleted T cells, or PBMCs.

Original analysis: Quantification of nucleated cells was approximated via reference gene primer amplification. Assay: immunoSEQ multiplex PCR; the TCRdb copy retains only in-frame clones and omits some. V and J calls and clone size follow that table, whereas D and trimming were derived from the DNA. The repertoire consists of under 150,000 clones, with over 80% occurring once and the leading ten covering about 2.2%. This CDR3 has 16 residues. Per the germline V gene, CDR1 is SGDLS and CDR2 is YYNGEE. J was trimmed by 4 bases and V by 0 bases; bases with no gene match: 2. The source material was peripheral blood. The chain is built from TRBV9 and TRBJ2-2; 11 bases fit TRBD2. The source is a young man with acute or convalescent COVID-19. CDR3 in amino acids: CASSVGLAGGTGELFF. CDR3 nucleotides: TGTGCCAGCAGCGTAGGGCTAGCGGGGGGCACCGGGGAGCTGTTTTTT.